Reported below is one T cell receptor (beta chain). The source of the sample is a study of shared clonotypes between healthy human individuals. The split of CD4+ cells yielded CD45RA+ naive and CD45RA-negative memory subsets. Tens of thousands of T cell genomes, or approximately 190 ng DNA, went into the sorted-subset replicate PCRs. Assay: immunoSEQ multiplex PCR; the TCRdb copy retains only in-frame clones and omits some. Found here are roughly 1.5 million clones, 95% to 99% of them singletons; the top ten hold less than 0.55%. Germline CDR1 reads SGHRS; CDR2 reads YFSETQ. V was cut by 0 bases and J by 5 bases, with 10 bases left in between. This CDR3 region has 14 residues.

The sequence came from a man aged 25-40 years in good health. Material for sequencing was naive CD4+ T cells sorted from blood. Subset in this sample: CD45RA+ positively selected. V and J are TRBV5-1 and TRBJ2-3; D call uncertain. In DNA form, the CDR3 reads TGCGCCAGCAGCTTGGTGGCAACGGGAGATACGCAGTATTTT. Residues: CASSLVATGDTQYF.